The sequence of this T cell receptor (beta chain) was determined in a study of blood T cell repertoires in COVID-19. Study overall: The samples span acute and convalescent COVID-19 from the United States, Italy and Spain. The cDNA or gDNA used as material had been derived from T cells, B-cell-depleted T cells, or PBMCs.

Original processing notes: Amplification of reference gene primers was used by the study to estimate nucleated cell counts. Method: immunoSEQ multiplex PCR; TCRdb's copy keeps in-frame clones and lacks some. From that table come the V and J calls and clone size; the DNA was used to work out D and trimming. Of 120,000 or so clones detected, 87% appear once; the ten largest clones hold roughly 29%. This CDR3 contains 15 residues. CDR1 and CDR2 from the germline V gene are SGHNT and YYREEE (reference sequence). The V and J ends lost 4 bases and 2 bases, in that order; junction bases with no gene match: 9.

V and J are TRBV5-4 and TRBJ2-7, with 7 bases that match TRBD1. The material sequenced was peripheral blood. The clonotype comes from a woman in her seventies with acute or convalescent COVID-19. This CDR3 reads CASSQVGTAAYEQYF. In DNA, the CDR3 is TGTGCCAGCAGCCAAGTCGGGACAGCAGCCTACGAGCAGTACTTC. The whole variable domain, filled in from reference TRBV5-4 and TRBJ2-7, reads ETGVTQSPTHLIKTRGQQVTLRCSSQSGHNTVSWYQQALGQGPQFIFQYYREEENGRGNFPPRFSGLQFPNYSSELNVNALELDDSALYLCASSQVGTAAYEQYFGPGTRLTVT.